The rows below give T cell receptor beta chains drawn from one sample of a study of T cells in Graves' hyperthyroidism and ophthalmopathy. TCRdb passed the multiplex PCR reads through MiXCR, listing each CDR3 protein once. This table has roughly 700,000 distinct CDR3 sequences, approximately 40% appearing once. The sample comprised blood. These receptors all stem from a woman aged 40 to 55 with Graves' hyperthyroidism. Both conserved end residues are part of each CDR3.

J gene	V gene	CDR3 protein
TRBJ1-4	TRBV7-8	CASSYSGGGIGKLLF
TRBJ2-7	TRBV12-3/TRBV12-4	CASAGLAAYEQYF
TRBJ2-3	TRBV20-1	CSAQGQGTDTQYF
TRBJ2-7	TRBV7-6	CASSFYICSARELADSYEQYF
TRBJ1-2	TRBV10-2	CASSESMRGYYGYTF
TRBJ1-3	TRBV6-6	CASSYGGRLGNTIYF
TRBJ2-3	TRBV29-1	CSVDPSISDTQYF
TRBJ1-2	TRBV6-2/TRBV6-3	CASSYGRQRYGYTF
TRBJ1-3	TRBV9	CASSVSESSGNTIYF
TRBJ1-1	TRBV10-3	CAISEGAVVEAFF
TRBJ1-2	TRBV20-1	CSATQGPVAGYTF
TRBJ1-2	TRBV14	CASSRGGADRYGYTF
TRBJ2-2	TRBV5-5	CASSFTGAGELFF
TRBJ1-2	TRBV6-2/TRBV6-3	CASFFRPTRGYTF
TRBJ1-4	TRBV6-2/TRBV6-3	CASSYSEADVPEKLFF
TRBJ1-3	TRBV6-5	CASKTGQGSGNTIYF
TRBJ1-2	TRBV6-1	CASSRPFNTF
TRBJ1-2	TRBV19	CASNSVEGPGGYTF
TRBJ1-3	TRBV5-1	CASSQTGRSGNTIYF
TRBJ1-6	TRBV10-3	CAIGPVGDSPLHF
TRBJ1-1	TRBV20-1	CSAITGGTEAFF
TRBJ1-2	TRBV2	CASSATGQGTNYGYTF